Presented here are 2 T cell receptor beta chains from one specimen sequenced in a study of blood T cells in healthy people across ages. Through a sample-barcoded 5' primer and a J-beta primer mix, a second PCR was run for about 6 to 11 cycles. Using its own MiXCR run on the 5' RACE reads, TCRdb lists one record per CDR3 protein. The sample records about 680,000 distinct CDR3 sequences, about 52% being singletons. Material for sequencing was blood. The receptors come from an older woman in good health.

This clonotype was observed a handful of times. The chain is built from TRBV20-1 and TRBJ2-5, with D perhaps given as TRBD1 or TRBD2 (6 bases each). Trimming removed 3 bases from V and 6 bases from J, with 17 bases in between. The CDR3 is made up of 14 amino acids. CDR1 and CDR2 (germline): DFQATT, SNEGSKA (reference sequence). The CDR3 is CSASRGLLVQTQYF. CDR3 coding DNA: TGCAGTGCTAGCAGGGGACTGTTGGTGCAGACCCAGTACTTC.

V and J are TRBV6-1 and TRBJ2-1; D unclear. Trimming removed 1 base at V and 13 bases at J, with 11 bases between. The CDR3 has 12 amino acids. CDR1 and CDR2 from the germline V gene are MNHNS and SASEGT. The DNA for the CDR3 is TGTGCCAGCAGTGAAGTAGGGCGACCCCAGTTCTTC. Encoded protein: CASSEVGRPQFF.